The present entry profiles one T cell receptor (beta chain) with its context. Antigen: not known. This record belongs to a study of T cell clonotyping in hematopoietic cell transplantation. The study, taken as a whole, reports: Graft donor and pretransplant recipient Inverse Simpson Index values predicted broader posttransplant TCR diversity. Cells were unsorted, so CD4 and CD8 contributions were not separated. Few recipient clonotypes overlapped donors; over 95% were de novo at given depth.

The method was immunoSEQ multiplex PCR; TCRdb's version includes in-frame clones alone and lacks a portion of them. The sample lists 7,000 to 8,500 clones, roughly 96% occurring once. Trimming removed 2 bases from V and 5 bases from J, with 13 bases in between. CDR3 length: 14 amino acids. Per the germline V gene, CDR1 is SGDLS and CDR2 is YYNGEE. The chain couples TRBV9 to TRBJ1-1; a possible D gene is TRBD1 (5 bases). The clonotype comes from a male patient in his 40s who had an allogeneic stem cell transplant from a related donor, so the T cells may come from the graft donor. Some clones in this sample may be carry-over from other donors' samples. The sample consisted of PBMCs, taken 30 days after allogeneic stem cell transplant. The CDR3: CASSVGDGRTEAFF. As DNA, the CDR3 is TGTGCCAGCAGCGTGGGGGACGGACGGACTGAAGCTTTCTTT. The whole variable domain, filled in from reference TRBV9 and TRBJ1-1, reads DSGVTQTPKHLITATGQRVTLRCSPRSGDLSVYWYQQSLDQGLQFLIQYYNGEERAKGNILERFSAQQFPDLHSELNLSSLELGDSALYFCASSVGDGRTEAFFGQGTRLTVV.